This T cell receptor (beta chain) comes out of a study of CD4 T cells in relation to SARS-CoV-2 and coronaviruses. The unexposed donors gave CD4+ T cells in about 2011-2018, prior to COVID-19. The V and J ends lost 1 base and 4 bases respectively, with 10 bases between them. In germline, CDR1 is SGHAT, CDR2 FQNNGV. CDR3 size: 15 residues. Generated by immunoSEQ multiplex PCR, the TCRdb table keeps only in-frame clones and is missing some. The sample shows around 62,000 clones, roughly 93% of them seen only once. The specimen sequenced was naive CD4+ T cells from PBMCs. Subset reported: naive CD4+ T cells isolated by negative enrichment. The chain links TRBV11-2 to TRBJ2-2; weak D call: TRBD2 (6 bases). The clonotype was recovered from a human donor in good health. In nucleotides, the CDR3 is TGTGCCAGCAGCTTAGGGGGACTGCTCACCGGGGAGCTGTTTTTT. Protein: CASSLGGLLTGELFF.